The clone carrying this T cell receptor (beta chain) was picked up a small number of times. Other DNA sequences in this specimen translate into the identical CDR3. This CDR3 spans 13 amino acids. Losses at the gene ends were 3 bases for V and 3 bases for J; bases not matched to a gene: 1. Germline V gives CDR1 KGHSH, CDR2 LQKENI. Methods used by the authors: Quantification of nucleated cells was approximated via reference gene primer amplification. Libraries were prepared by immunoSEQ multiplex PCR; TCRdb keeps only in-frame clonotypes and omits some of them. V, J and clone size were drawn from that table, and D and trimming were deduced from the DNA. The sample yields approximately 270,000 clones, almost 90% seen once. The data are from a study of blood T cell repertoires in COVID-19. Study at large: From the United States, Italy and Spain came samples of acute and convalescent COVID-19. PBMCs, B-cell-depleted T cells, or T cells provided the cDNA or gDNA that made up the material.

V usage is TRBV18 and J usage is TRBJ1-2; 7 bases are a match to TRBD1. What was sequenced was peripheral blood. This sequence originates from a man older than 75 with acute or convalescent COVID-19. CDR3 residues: CASSPQGDYGYTF. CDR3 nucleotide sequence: TGTGCCAGCTCACCCCAGGGGGACTATGGCTACACCTTC.